These T cell receptor beta chains were read from a single sample in a study of blood T cell repertoires in COVID-19. Clones were read by immunoSEQ multiplex PCR, and TCRdb kept only the in-frame ones, dropping some. The data show approximately 210,000 clones, around 90% seen once. The sample comprised peripheral blood. These receptors all come from a man between 65 and 85 years old with acute or convalescent COVID-19. Each CDR3 is given with its conserved first and last residue. The D gene is left open where the match is weak. Not every row has a clone size; where given, it reads once, few, many or a size class.

V: TRBV7-2
J: TRBJ2-7
D: TRBD1
size: NA
CDR3: CASSLSTGSNEQYF
DNA: TGTGCCAGCAGCTTGTCGACAGGGAGCAACGAGCAGTACTTC

V: TRBV30
J: TRBJ2-2
D: NA
size: NA
CDR3: CAWSVRGTGELFF
DNA: TGTGCCTGGAGTGTACGGGGCACCGGGGAGCTGTTTTTT

V: TRBV6-6
J: TRBJ2-2
D: NA
size: NA
CDR3: CASSYLQPDTGELFF
DNA: TGTGCCAGCAGTTATTTACAACCCGACACCGGGGAGCTGTTTTTT

V: TRBV6-4
J: TRBJ2-1
D: TRBD2
size: NA
CDR3: CASSDSGSAYNEQFF
DNA: TGTGCCAGCAGTGATAGCGGGAGTGCCTACAATGAGCAGTTCTTC

V: TRBV6-5
J: TRBJ2-7
D: NA
size: once
CDR3: CASSYSFGENPDEQYF
DNA: TGTGCCAGCAGTTACTCTTTCGGGGAGAACCCCGACGAGCAGTACTTC

V: TRBV5-8
J: TRBJ1-2
D: NA
size: once
CDR3: CASSRSQGVGGYTF
DNA: TGTGCCAGCAGCCGATCACAGGGTGTAGGAGGCTACACCTTC

V: TRBV7-2
J: TRBJ1-2
D: TRBD1
size: NA
CDR3: CASSPDRGISYGYTF
DNA: TGTGCCAGCAGCCCGGACAGGGGGATAAGCTATGGCTACACCTTC

V: TRBV19
J: TRBJ2-5
D: TRBD2
size: once
CDR3: CASSIGSGQETQYF
DNA: TGTGCCAGTAGTATAGGTAGCGGGCAAGAGACCCAGTACTTC

V: TRBV29-1
J: TRBJ2-3
D: NA
size: NA
CDR3: CSVLTGSDTQYF
DNA: TGCAGCGTCCTTACAGGGTCTGATACGCAGTATTTT

V: TRBV6-2/TRBV6-3
J: TRBJ1-3
D: TRBD1
size: NA
CDR3: CASSYRTGSGNTIYF
DNA: TGTGCCAGCAGTTACCGGACAGGGTCCGGAAACACCATATATTTT

V: TRBV19
J: TRBJ1-2
D: TRBD1
size: NA
CDR3: CASSKTGIGYTF
DNA: TGTGCCAGTAGTAAGACAGGGATCGGCTACACCTTC

V: TRBV4-2
J: TRBJ2-7
D: TRBD1
size: NA
CDR3: CASSQVPGTGISYEQYF
DNA: TGTGCCAGCAGCCAAGTCCCTGGGACAGGTATATCCTACGAGCAGTACTTC

V: TRBV19
J: TRBJ1-5
D: TRBD1
size: once
CDR3: CASGLTGEWENQPQHF
DNA: TGTGCCAGTGGCCTGACAGGGGAGTGGGAGAATCAGCCCCAGCATTTT

V: TRBV10-3
J: TRBJ2-3
D: NA
size: NA
CDR3: CAISDSGSSTDTQYF
DNA: TGTGCCATCAGTGATAGCGGCTCTAGCACAGATACGCAGTATTTT

V: TRBV19
J: TRBJ2-7
D: TRBD1
size: few
CDR3: CATRTGTGRYEQYF
DNA: TGTGCCACTCGGACCGGGACAGGGAGGTACGAGCAGTACTTC

V: TRBV19
J: TRBJ2-1
D: TRBD2
size: NA
CDR3: CASSMARATGGSYNEQFF
DNA: TGTGCCAGTAGTATGGCCCGGGCAACGGGAGGGTCCTACAATGAGCAGTTCTTC

V: TRBV30
J: TRBJ2-7
D: TRBD2
size: few
CDR3: CASRQTAGTGEQYF
DNA: TGTGCCTCAAGGCAGACAGCGGGAACAGGAGAGCAGTACTTC

V: TRBV19
J: TRBJ2-7
D: TRBD2
size: NA
CDR3: CASSILASSGYEQYF
DNA: TGTGCCAGTAGTATATTGGCGTCTAGCGGCTACGAGCAGTACTTC

V: TRBV6-5
J: TRBJ1-5
D: TRBD1
size: few
CDR3: CASSTAPGGNQPQHF
DNA: TGTGCCAGCTCGACGGCCCCAGGGGGGAATCAGCCCCAGCATTTT

V: TRBV27
J: TRBJ2-1
D: NA
size: once
CDR3: CASSLRGANEQFF
DNA: TGTGCCAGCAGTTTACGGGGGGCAAATGAGCAGTTCTTC

V: TRBV27
J: TRBJ2-2
D: TRBD1
size: NA
CDR3: CASSFRTGNTGELFF
DNA: TGTGCCAGCAGTTTCCGGACAGGAAACACCGGGGAGCTGTTTTTT

V: TRBV7-2
J: TRBJ2-7
D: NA
size: NA
CDR3: CASSFPGHDSYEQYF
DNA: TGTGCCAGCAGCTTCCCAGGGCATGACTCCTACGAGCAGTACTTC

V: TRBV7-6
J: TRBJ1-4
D: TRBD1
size: NA
CDR3: CASSQGQGREKLFF
DNA: TGTGCCAGCAGTCAAGGACAGGGTCGTGAAAAACTGTTTTTT

V: TRBV30
J: TRBJ1-5
D: TRBD1
size: NA
CDR3: CAWGTGAKNQPQHF
DNA: TGTGCCTGGGGAACAGGGGCTAAGAATCAGCCCCAGCATTTT

V: TRBV6-1
J: TRBJ1-2
D: TRBD1
size: NA
CDR3: CASSFRGRTYGYTF
DNA: TGTGCCAGCAGTTTCAGGGGGCGTACCTATGGCTACACCTTC

V: TRBV3-1/TRBV3-2
J: TRBJ2-7
D: TRBD1
size: NA
CDR3: CASSQGGTGVYEQYF
DNA: TGTGCCAGCAGCCAAGGGGGGACAGGGGTCTACGAGCAGTACTTC

V: TRBV7-8
J: TRBJ2-3
D: TRBD2
size: NA
CDR3: CASSHGRLAGSTDTQYF
DNA: TGTGCCAGCAGCCACGGTCGACTAGCGGGCTCCACAGATACGCAGTATTTT

V: TRBV6-5
J: TRBJ2-5
D: TRBD2
size: NA
CDR3: CASRLAGGFETQYF
DNA: TGTGCCAGCAGGCTAGCGGGAGGTTTTGAGACCCAGTACTTC

V: TRBV13
J: TRBJ2-7
D: NA
size: NA
CDR3: CASSNIGRRDEQYF
DNA: TGTGCCAGCAGCAACATCGGGAGAAGGGACGAGCAGTACTTC

V: TRBV7-9
J: TRBJ2-7
D: TRBD2
size: NA
CDR3: CASSLGLAVSYEQYF
DNA: TGTGCCAGCAGCTTGGGACTAGCAGTTTCCTACGAGCAGTACTTC

V: TRBV9
J: TRBJ2-1
D: TRBD2
size: NA
CDR3: CASSVATSGRGAAYNEQFF
DNA: TGTGCCAGCAGCGTAGCGACTAGCGGGAGGGGGGCGGCCTACAATGAGCAGTTCTTC

V: TRBV4-2
J: TRBJ1-4
D: TRBD1
size: few
CDR3: CASSLTGGAYEKLFF
DNA: TGTGCCAGCAGCCTCACAGGGGGCGCCTACGAAAAACTGTTTTTT

V: TRBV9
J: TRBJ1-1
D: TRBD1
size: NA
CDR3: CASSIGQGRYTEAFF
DNA: TGTGCCAGCAGCATCGGACAGGGAAGGTACACTGAAGCTTTCTTT

V: TRBV6-2/TRBV6-3
J: TRBJ1-1
D: TRBD1
size: NA
CDR3: CASSPRGQGITEAFF
DNA: TGTGCCAGCAGTCCAAGGGGACAGGGAATCACTGAAGCTTTCTTT

V: TRBV30
J: TRBJ1-2
D: TRBD1
size: NA
CDR3: CAWTPDRGYGYTF
DNA: TGTGCCTGGACCCCGGACAGGGGCTATGGCTACACCTTC

V: TRBV7-7
J: TRBJ2-1
D: TRBD2
size: NA
CDR3: CASSLTASGRNEQFF
DNA: TGTGCCAGCAGCTTAACTGCTAGCGGGAGGAATGAGCAGTTCTTC

V: TRBV6-5
J: TRBJ2-1
D: NA
size: NA
CDR3: CASHPTGESYNEQFF
DNA: TGTGCCAGCCACCCGACGGGGGAGAGTTACAATGAGCAGTTCTTC

V: TRBV6-5
J: TRBJ2-3
D: TRBD2
size: NA
CDR3: CASNERGRSTDTQYF
DNA: TGTGCCAGCAACGAGCGGGGTAGAAGCACAGATACGCAGTATTTT

V: TRBV7-9
J: TRBJ2-1
D: TRBD2
size: NA
CDR3: CASSYGLAGVDEQFF
DNA: TGTGCCAGCAGCTACGGACTAGCGGGAGTCGATGAGCAGTTCTTC

V: TRBV5-6
J: TRBJ1-4
D: TRBD1
size: NA
CDR3: CASSYGQGTEKLFF
DNA: TGTGCCAGCAGCTACGGACAGGGGACTGAAAAACTGTTTTTT

V: TRBV9
J: TRBJ1-6
D: NA
size: NA
CDR3: CASSVAGGGSPLHF
DNA: TGTGCCAGCAGCGTAGCGGGGGGCGGATCACCCCTCCACTTT

V: TRBV7-2
J: TRBJ1-3
D: TRBD1
size: NA
CDR3: CASSLHTTGLPGNTIYF
DNA: TGTGCCAGCAGCCTACACACGACAGGGCTCCCTGGAAACACCATATATTTT

V: TRBV7-6
J: TRBJ2-7
D: TRBD2
size: few
CDR3: CASSFKLAGGKQYF
DNA: TGTGCCAGCAGCTTTAAGCTAGCGGGAGGCAAGCAGTACTTC